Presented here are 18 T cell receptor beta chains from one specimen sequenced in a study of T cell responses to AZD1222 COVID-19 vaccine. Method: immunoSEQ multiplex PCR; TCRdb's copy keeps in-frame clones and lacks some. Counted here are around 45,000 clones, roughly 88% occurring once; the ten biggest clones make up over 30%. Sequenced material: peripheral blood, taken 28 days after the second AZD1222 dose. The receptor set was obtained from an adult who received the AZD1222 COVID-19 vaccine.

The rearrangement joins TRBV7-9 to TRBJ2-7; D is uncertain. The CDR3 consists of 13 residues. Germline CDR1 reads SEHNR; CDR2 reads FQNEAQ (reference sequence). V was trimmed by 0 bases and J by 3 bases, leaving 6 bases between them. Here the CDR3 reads CASSLAADYEQYF. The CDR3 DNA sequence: TGTGCCAGCAGCTTAGCCGCAGACTACGAGCAGTACTTC. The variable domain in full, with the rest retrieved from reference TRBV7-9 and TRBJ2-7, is DTGVSQNPRHKITKRGQNVTFRCDPISEHNRLYWYRQTLGQGPEFLTYFQNEAQLEKSRLLSDRFSAERPKGSFSTLEIQRTEQGDSAMYLCASSLAADYEQYFGPGTRLTVT.

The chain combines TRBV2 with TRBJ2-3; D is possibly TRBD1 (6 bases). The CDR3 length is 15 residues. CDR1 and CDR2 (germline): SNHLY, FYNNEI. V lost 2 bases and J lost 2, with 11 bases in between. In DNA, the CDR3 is TGTGCCAGCAGTGAACCCAGGGGTGACACAGATACGCAGTATTTT. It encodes CASSEPRGDTDTQYF.

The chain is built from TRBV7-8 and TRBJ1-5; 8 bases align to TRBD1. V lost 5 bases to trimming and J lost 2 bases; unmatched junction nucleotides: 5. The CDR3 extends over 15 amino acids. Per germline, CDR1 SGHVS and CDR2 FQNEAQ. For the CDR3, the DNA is TGTGCCAGCAGCCCCGGACAGGGACGCAATCAGCCCCAGCATTTT. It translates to CASSPGQGRNQPQHF. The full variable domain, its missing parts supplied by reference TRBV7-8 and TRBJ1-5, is GAGVSQSPRYKVAKRGQDVALRCDPISGHVSLFWYQQALGQGPEFLTYFQNEAQLDKSGLPSDRFFAERPEGSVSTLKIQRTQQEDSAVYLCASSPGQGRNQPQHFGDGTRLSIL.

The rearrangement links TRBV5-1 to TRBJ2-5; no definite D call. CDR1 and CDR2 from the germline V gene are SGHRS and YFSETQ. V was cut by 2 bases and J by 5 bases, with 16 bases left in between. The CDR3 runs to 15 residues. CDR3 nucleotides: TGCGCCAGCAGCTTAAGTTCGAACTCGTGGGAGACCCAGTACTTC. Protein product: CASSLSSNSWETQYF.

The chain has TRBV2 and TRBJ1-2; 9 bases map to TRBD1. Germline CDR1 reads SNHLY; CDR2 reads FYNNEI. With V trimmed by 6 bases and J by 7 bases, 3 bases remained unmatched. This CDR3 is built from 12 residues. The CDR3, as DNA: TGTGCCAGCAGGGGACAGGGTTCTGGCTACACCTTC. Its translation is CASRGQGSGYTF.

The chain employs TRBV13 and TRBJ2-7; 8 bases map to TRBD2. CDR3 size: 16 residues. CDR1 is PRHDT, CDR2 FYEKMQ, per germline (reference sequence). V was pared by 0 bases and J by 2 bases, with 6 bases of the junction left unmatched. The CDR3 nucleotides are TGTGCCAGCAGCTTAGGGCAGCGGGGGACCCCCTACGAGCAGTACTTC. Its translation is CASSLGQRGTPYEQYF.

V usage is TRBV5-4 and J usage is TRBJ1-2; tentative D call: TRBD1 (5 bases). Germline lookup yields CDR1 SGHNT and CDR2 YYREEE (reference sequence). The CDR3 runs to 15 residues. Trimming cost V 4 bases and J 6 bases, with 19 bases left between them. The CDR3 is CASSPGFWGENGYTF. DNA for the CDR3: TGTGCCAGCAGCCCTGGATTCTGGGGCGAGAATGGCTACACCTTC.

The DNA of the CDR3 is TGTGCCAGCAGTGAAGGTAGCAGGGCCGGGGAGCTGTTTTTT. Translating it yields CASSEGSRAGELFF. The chain has TRBV2 and TRBJ2-2, with D perhaps TRBD1 (5 bases). Germline lookup yields CDR1 SNHLY and CDR2 FYNNEI. V lost 1 base and J 6 bases, leaving 9 bases between the germline ends. This CDR3 has 14 residues.

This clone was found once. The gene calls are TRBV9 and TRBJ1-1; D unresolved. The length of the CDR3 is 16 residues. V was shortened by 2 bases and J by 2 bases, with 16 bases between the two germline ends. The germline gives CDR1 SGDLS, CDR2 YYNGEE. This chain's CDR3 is CASSVMPTGVNTEAFF. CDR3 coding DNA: TGTGCCAGCAGCGTTATGCCGACTGGGGTTAACACTGAAGCTTTCTTT.

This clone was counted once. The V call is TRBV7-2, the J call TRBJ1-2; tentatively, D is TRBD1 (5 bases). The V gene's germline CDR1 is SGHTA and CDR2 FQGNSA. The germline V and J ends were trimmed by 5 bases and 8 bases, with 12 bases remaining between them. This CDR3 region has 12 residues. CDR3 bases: TGTGCCAGCAGCGAAAGGACATCCGGCTACACCTTC. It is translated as CASSERTSGYTF.

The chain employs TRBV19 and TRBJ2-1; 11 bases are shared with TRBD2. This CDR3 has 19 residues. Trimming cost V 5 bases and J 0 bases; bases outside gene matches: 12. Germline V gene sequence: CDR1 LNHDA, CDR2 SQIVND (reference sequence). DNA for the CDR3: TGTGCCAGTAGTGCCCGCCAAATTAGCGGGGGGGACTCCTACAATGAGCAGTTCTTC. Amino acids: CASSARQISGGDSYNEQFF.

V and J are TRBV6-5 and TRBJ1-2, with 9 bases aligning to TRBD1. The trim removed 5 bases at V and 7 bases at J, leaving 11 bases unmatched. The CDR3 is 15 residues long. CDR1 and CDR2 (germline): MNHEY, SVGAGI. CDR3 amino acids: CASSTTGQGIFGYTF. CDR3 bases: TGTGCCAGCAGTACCACGGGACAGGGCATCTTTGGCTACACCTTC.

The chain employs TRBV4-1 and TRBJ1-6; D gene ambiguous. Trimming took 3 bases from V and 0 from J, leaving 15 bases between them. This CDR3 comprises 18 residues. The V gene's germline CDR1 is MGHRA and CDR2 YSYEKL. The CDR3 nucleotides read TGCGCCAGCAGCCAGGCCCAGGACGGCAGCTCCTATAATTCACCCCTCCACTTT. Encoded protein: CASSQAQDGSSYNSPLHF.

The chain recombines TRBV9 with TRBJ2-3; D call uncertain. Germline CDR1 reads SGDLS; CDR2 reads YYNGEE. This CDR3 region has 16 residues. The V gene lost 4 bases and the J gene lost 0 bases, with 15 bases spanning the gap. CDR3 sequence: CASSQRAHPSTDTQYF. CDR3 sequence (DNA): TGTGCCAGCAGCCAACGGGCACACCCTAGCACAGATACGCAGTATTTT.

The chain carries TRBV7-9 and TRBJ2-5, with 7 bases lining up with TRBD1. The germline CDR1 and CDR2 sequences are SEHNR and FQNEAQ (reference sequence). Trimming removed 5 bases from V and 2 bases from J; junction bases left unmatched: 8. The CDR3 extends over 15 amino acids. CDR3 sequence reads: CASSRRQGAQETQYF. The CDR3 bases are TGTGCCAGCAGCCGAAGACAGGGTGCTCAAGAGACCCAGTACTTC.

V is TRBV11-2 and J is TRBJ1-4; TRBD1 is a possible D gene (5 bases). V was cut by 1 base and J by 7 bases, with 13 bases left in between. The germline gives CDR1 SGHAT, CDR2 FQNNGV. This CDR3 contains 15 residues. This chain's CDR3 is CASSLGPIQGEKLFF. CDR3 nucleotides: TGTGCCAGCAGCTTAGGTCCCATTCAGGGTGAAAAACTGTTTTTT.

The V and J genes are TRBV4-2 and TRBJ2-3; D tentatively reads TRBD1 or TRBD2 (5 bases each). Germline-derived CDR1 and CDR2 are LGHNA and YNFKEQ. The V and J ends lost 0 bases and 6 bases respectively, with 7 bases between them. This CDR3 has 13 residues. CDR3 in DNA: TGTGCCAGCAGCCAAGATGAGGGGGATACGCAGTATTTT. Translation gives CASSQDEGDTQYF.

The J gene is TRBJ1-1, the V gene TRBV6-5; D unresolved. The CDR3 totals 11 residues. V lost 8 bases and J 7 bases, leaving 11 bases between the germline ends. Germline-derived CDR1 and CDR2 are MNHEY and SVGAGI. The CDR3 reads CASRHGGEAFF. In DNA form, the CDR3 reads TGTGCCAGCCGCCATGGCGGTGAAGCTTTCTTT.